A selection of T cell receptor beta chains follows, all from one sample in a study of cytomegalovirus exposure and HLA in healthy donors. Assay: immunoSEQ multiplex PCR; the TCRdb copy retains only in-frame clones and omits some. The table records approximately 140,000 clones, approximately 84% of them present only once. The sequencing sample was made of PBMCs. All receptors derive from a woman in her thirties or forties in good health and CMV-seronegative. Each CDR3 is given with its conserved first and last residue. A D gene is named only where the DNA matches it firmly. Only part of the rows carry a size: once, few, many, or a class if the clone is expanded.

cdr3_nt	cdr3_aa	j_call	v_call	clone_size	d_call
TGTGCCAGCAGCCCCCTATTGAACACTGAAGCTTTCTTT	CASSPLLNTEAFF	TRBJ1-1	TRBV6-6	few	.
TGTGCCTGGAGTCCACAGGGCGGCACTGAAGCTTTCTTT	CAWSPQGGTEAFF	TRBJ1-1	TRBV30	.	.
TGTGCCAGTCAGGGACAGGGAGTAGGGCAGCCCCAGCATTTT	CASQGQGVGQPQHF	TRBJ1-5	TRBV25-1	few	TRBD1
TGTGCCAGTACCGCGGACAGGGGCATCGTGAATGAGCAGTTCTTC	CASTADRGIVNEQFF	TRBJ2-1	TRBV19	once	TRBD1
TGTGCCTGGGGACAGGGGAGGCGCAATCAGCCCCAGCATTTT	CAWGQGRRNQPQHF	TRBJ1-5	TRBV30	.	TRBD1
TGTGCCAGTAGTTCGACTAGCGGGAGAGTCTACAATGAGCAGTTCTTC	CASSSTSGRVYNEQFF	TRBJ2-1	TRBV19	.	TRBD2
TGTGCCAGCAGCCAATCCAATCTACCCCCGCGCACCGGGACCAAAAACATTCAGTACTTC	CASSQSNLPPRTGTKNIQYF	TRBJ2-4	TRBV4-2	.	.
TGTGCCTGGAGTGGGACAGGGTATACTGAAGCTTTCTTT	CAWSGTGYTEAFF	TRBJ1-1	TRBV30	.	TRBD1
TGTGCCAGCAGCACTACGGAGCAGACCCAGTACTTC	CASSTTEQTQYF	TRBJ2-5	TRBV11-2	.	.
TGTGCCAGCAGCTTAGAGTACGAGGCAAGAAACATTCAGTACTTC	CASSLEYEARNIQYF	TRBJ2-4	TRBV7-8	.	.
TGTGCCAGCAGTTTAAAGCAGGGGGCGTCTTCACCCCTCCACTTT	CASSLKQGASSPLHF	TRBJ1-6	TRBV28	.	TRBD1
TGTGCCAGTAGTATTCTTATCGGAGGGCCTGGTGGCTACACCTTC	CASSILIGGPGGYTF	TRBJ1-2	TRBV19	.	.
TGTGCCAGCGGATACAGGGAGTGGCTGTACTTC	CASGYREWLYF	TRBJ2-7	TRBV27	.	.
TGTGCCAGCAGCCCGGGGACTAGCGGCTACGAGCAGTACTTC	CASSPGTSGYEQYF	TRBJ2-7	TRBV9	.	TRBD2
TGTGCCAGCAGTTTATTAGGACAGCCTAATGAAAAACTGTTTTTT	CASSLLGQPNEKLFF	TRBJ1-4	TRBV27	.	.
TGTGCCAGTAGCCTACAGGGTTCCCAGAACACCGGGGAGCTGTTTTTT	CASSLQGSQNTGELFF	TRBJ2-2	TRBV19	.	.
TGTGCCAGCTCAGCCCCACTAGCGGGGGGCCCCACCGGGGAGCTGTTTTTT	CASSAPLAGGPTGELFF	TRBJ2-2	TRBV18	.	TRBD2
TGTGCCAGCAGCTCGGCGGAAAACACTGAAGCTTTCTTT	CASSSAENTEAFF	TRBJ1-1	TRBV5-6	once	.
TGCGCCAGCAGCTTTGAGGCGGGGGGGCTGTCCTACAATGAGCAGTTCTTC	CASSFEAGGLSYNEQFF	TRBJ2-1	TRBV5-1	.	TRBD2
TGTGCCAGTAGTCCACCGGACAGCAATCCACAAGAGACCCAGTACTTC	CASSPPDSNPQETQYF	TRBJ2-5	TRBV19	.	.
TGTGCCAGCAGCCTCGCCGGGACTAGCGGTTACAATGAGCAGTTCTTC	CASSLAGTSGYNEQFF	TRBJ2-1	TRBV11-3	.	TRBD2
TGTGCCAGCTCCTCTAGGGGAAATACGCAGTATTTT	CASSSRGNTQYF	TRBJ2-3	TRBV27	.	.
TGTGCCAGCAGCTCCGGACTAGCGGGGGGGCCAACAGATACGCAGTATTTT	CASSSGLAGGPTDTQYF	TRBJ2-3	TRBV7-9	.	TRBD2
TGTGCCAGCAGCTTCGACCCCACGGGAGCTAACTATGGCTACACCTTC	CASSFDPTGANYGYTF	TRBJ1-2	TRBV7-9	.	.
TGTGCCAGCAGCTTGGCTCGACTAGCGGGAGGGGGTTGGTTCGAGCAGTACTTC	CASSLARLAGGGWFEQYF	TRBJ2-7	TRBV5-6	.	TRBD2
TGTGCCAGCAGGATACCGGGACAGTCTTACGAGCAGTACTTC	CASRIPGQSYEQYF	TRBJ2-7	TRBV6-1	.	TRBD1
TGCGCCAGTAAAGGGGAATACGAGCAGTACTTC	CASKGEYEQYF	TRBJ2-7	TRBV5-1	.	.
TGCGCCAGCAGCTCCCCCACCGGTAGCGAGCAGTACTTC	CASSSPTGSEQYF	TRBJ2-7	TRBV5-1	.	.
TGTGCCTGGGTTGGGGACAGGGGTTCACCCCTCCACTTT	CAWVGDRGSPLHF	TRBJ1-6	TRBV30	.	TRBD1
TGTGCCAGCGGTCCCCTGGGGGCCGGGAACACTGAAGCTTTCTTT	CASGPLGAGNTEAFF	TRBJ1-1	TRBV27	.	.
TGTGCCAGTAGTCAACTAGCCAACTCCTACGAGCAGTACTTC	CASSQLANSYEQYF	TRBJ2-7	TRBV19	.	.
TGTGCCATCAGTGAAGGGACAGGGGGAGGGAATGAGCAGTTCTTC	CAISEGTGGGNEQFF	TRBJ2-1	TRBV10-3	.	TRBD1
TGCAGCGTTGAAGCAGTCTACAATGAGCAGTTCTTC	CSVEAVYNEQFF	TRBJ2-1	TRBV29-1	.	.
TGTGCCAGCAGTGAACCGCTATCCTACGAGCAGTACTTC	CASSEPLSYEQYF	TRBJ2-7	TRBV2	.	.
TGTGCCTGGCTAACAGGTATCACTGAAGCTTTCTTT	CAWLTGITEAFF	TRBJ1-1	TRBV30	.	.
TGTGCCAGCACCCCCCCCGGGGAGCCAGAAGCTTTCTTT	CASTPPGEPEAFF	TRBJ1-1	TRBV6-5	few	.
TGTGCCAGCAGTCGGCCAGGGCCGAGAAGTGAAGCTTTCTTT	CASSRPGPRSEAFF	TRBJ1-1	TRBV25-1	.	.
TGTGCCTGGAGTCTAGCGGGGGGCCGAGCCTACAATGAGCAGTTCTTC	CAWSLAGGRAYNEQFF	TRBJ2-1	TRBV30	.	TRBD2
TGTGCCAGCAGTGGGACAGGCCGTAACAATGAGCAGTTCTTC	CASSGTGRNNEQFF	TRBJ2-1	TRBV2	.	TRBD1
TGTGCCAGCAGCTTGGGCGGACAGGGTTCCTACGAGCAGTACTTC	CASSLGGQGSYEQYF	TRBJ2-7	TRBV5-4	once	TRBD1
TGTGCCAGCAGTTTACCCGGGACTAGCGGGAGGAGGGGAGATACGCAGTATTTT	CASSLPGTSGRRGDTQYF	TRBJ2-3	TRBV27	.	TRBD2
TGTGCCAGCAGTACTAGCGTAGGGAATCAGCCCCAGCATTTT	CASSTSVGNQPQHF	TRBJ1-5	TRBV27	.	.
TGTGCCAGCACCTTTCCGACCTCGGGACTAGCGGGAAAGAATGAGCAGTTCTTC	CASTFPTSGLAGKNEQFF	TRBJ2-1	TRBV25-1	once	TRBD2